This TCR beta chain was recovered during a study of blood T cell repertoires in COVID-19. About the study: PBMCs, B-cell-depleted T cells, or T cells provided the cDNA or gDNA that made up the material.

Original handling: Estimation of nucleated cell counts was performed using reference gene primer amplification. Clones were sequenced by immunoSEQ multiplex PCR, and TCRdb holds only the in-frame ones, with some missing. The D gene and trimming were derived from the DNA, and the V and J assignments and clone size from that table. Here the sample spans some 74,000 clones, around 78% being singletons. The ends were cut back, 6 bases at V and 5 bases at J, with 16 bases in the middle. Germline loops: CDR1 SNHLY, CDR2 FYNNEI. The CDR3 covers 14 residues. Sequencing was done on a sample of peripheral blood. This TCR derives from a woman older than 75 with acute or convalescent COVID-19. The chain recombines TRBV2 with TRBJ2-5; D perhaps matches TRBD1 (6 bases). The CDR3 DNA is TGTGCCAGCAGGGTGACAGGCATAGGGGAGACCCAGTACTTC. It codes for CASRVTGIGETQYF. The full variable domain, completed using reference TRBV2 and TRBJ2-5, is EPEVTQTPSHQVTQMGQEVILRCVPISNHLYFYWYRQILGQKVEFLVSFYNNEISEKSEIFDDQFSVERPDGSNFTLKIRSTKLEDSAMYFCASRVTGIGETQYFGPGTRLLVL.